The text below deals with one T cell receptor beta chain. This sample stems from a study of blood T cell repertoires in COVID-19. The wider study: From the United States, Italy and Spain came samples of acute and convalescent COVID-19. Sources were T cells, B-cell-depleted T cells, or PBMCs; the material itself was cDNA or gDNA.

TCRdb keeps only in-frame clones here, not all; method: immunoSEQ multiplex PCR. The sample has 97,000 or so clones, around 82% seen once. This sequence was found in a man between 65 and 85 years old with active or convalescent COVID-19. The sequenced material came from peripheral blood.

The CDR3 region is CASSESIRGRLDTEAFF. The CDR3 DNA sequence: TGCGCCAGCAGTGAGAGTATAAGGGGGCGCCTGGACACTGAAGCTTTCTTT. The chain couples TRBV10-1 to TRBJ1-1; 7 bases fit TRBD1. Looked up from germline, CDR1 is WNHNN and CDR2 is SYGVQD (reference sequence). The CDR3 has 17 residues. V lost 2 bases to trimming and J lost 3 bases; unmatched junction nucleotides: 12.